Detailed here is one TCR beta chain. Its antigen remains unidentified. The sample holds no much larger clone one base away, and base qualities are not on file. In this study, focal radiation therapy paired with CTLA-4 blockade (ipilimumab) was tested in patients who had chemo-refractory metastatic non-small-cell lung cancer. CDR3 length: 19 amino acids, cysteine to phenylalanine. Kept here is only the CDR3 DNA, which spans 57 bases and is read in frame from base 1. V loses 1 base, J loses 5 bases, and the germline ends lie 24 bases apart. CDR1 and CDR2 are drawn from the germline V gene: SGHTA, FQGNSA. This entry belongs to a study of radiotherapy plus CTLA-4 blockade in lung cancer listed by TCRdb under 2018. About the full investigation: Among the enrolled patients, approximately 18% had an objective response, and 25% to 35% reached disease control.

Study-wide conclusions, independent of this receptor: After treatment with radiotherapy and ipilimumab, TCR clones that came from tumors expanded in the peripheral blood. Early dynamic changes in blood T cell clones, together with increased serum interferon-beta after radiation, were reported as the strongest predictors of response.

Library generation was performed with the immunoSEQ multiplex PCR assay. What TCRdb holds here is the immuneACCESS table cut down to in-frame rearrangements. Part of the clones is not present; checked against another copy, under half of the missing clones reflect an unresolved V gene, and the others are unexplained. The sample data list roughly 78,000 clones, and approximately 80% of these were observed just once. 7% to 8.5% of the sample lies in the top ten. The starting material was peripheral blood, obtained from a patient treated with radiotherapy plus ipilimumab. The sequence joins TRBV7-2 to TRBJ2-1; the D gene is possibly TRBD1, with 6 bases matching. The clonotype was recovered from a human donor with non-small cell lung cancer who had a complete response to radiotherapy plus ipilimumab. The bases read TGTGCCAGCAGCTTAGGGTACCGGACAGTGAAGGAATTAGACAATGAGCAGTTCTTC. Translated, this is CASSLGYRTVKELDNEQFF.